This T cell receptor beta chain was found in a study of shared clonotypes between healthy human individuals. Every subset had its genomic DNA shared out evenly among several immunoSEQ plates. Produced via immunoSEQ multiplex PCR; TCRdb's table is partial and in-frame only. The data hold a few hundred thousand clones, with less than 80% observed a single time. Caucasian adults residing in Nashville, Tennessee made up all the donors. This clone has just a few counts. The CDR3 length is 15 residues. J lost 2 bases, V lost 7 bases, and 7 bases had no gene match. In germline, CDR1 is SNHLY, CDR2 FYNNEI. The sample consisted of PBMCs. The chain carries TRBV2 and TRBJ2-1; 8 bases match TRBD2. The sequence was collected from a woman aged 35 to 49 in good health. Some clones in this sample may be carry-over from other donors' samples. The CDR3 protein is CASTVSGITYNEQFF. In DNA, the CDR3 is TGTGCCAGCACTGTTAGCGGGATCACCTACAATGAGCAGTTCTTC.